This T cell receptor beta chain was recorded in a study of shared clonotypes between healthy human individuals. Study findings and constraints: Generation probability values for non-shared clonotypes were lower than those for clonotypes shared by all four donors. Estimated clonotype richness was generally higher in naive than memory subsets.

Positively selected for CCR7, the CD45RO-negative cells used as naive CD8 cells excluded terminally differentiated effector memory CD45RA+ cells. Evenly divided among several immunoSEQ plates was the genomic DNA of each subset. In the original analysis: Junction-only sequences produced by ImmunoSEQ had no quality scores, so filtering differed. Method: immunoSEQ multiplex PCR; TCRdb's copy keeps in-frame clones and lacks some. V and J calls and clone size are as listed in that table; D and trimming were resolved from the DNA. Of just over 2,000,000 clones listed, about 95% are singletons. Germline V gene data show CDR1 as MNHEY and CDR2 as SMNVEV (reference sequence). CDR3 length: 16 amino acids. Trimming removed 2 bases from V and 0 bases from J, with 11 bases in between. Note on this clone: Antigen specificity is unknown.

The origin of this receptor is a man aged 18 to 35 in good health. The sequencing input was naive CD8+ T cells sorted from blood. V and J are TRBV27 and TRBJ2-4; D is unresolved. CDR3: CASSLIGPPAKNIQYF. CDR3 nucleotides: TGTGCCAGCAGTTTAATCGGGCCGCCAGCCAAAAACATTCAGTACTTC.